A selection of T cell receptor beta chains follows, all from one sample in a study of shared T cell receptors in the human thymus. Measured with immunoSEQ multiplex PCR; TCRdb has only the in-frame clones, and not every one. This sample has hundreds of thousands of clones; approximately 87% occur once, and the top ten carry about 0.0094%. These data also featured in a second study, about human thymus T cells.

Input material: thymocytes. The receptors were gathered from a boy younger than two with a congenital heart defect. Both conserved end residues are part of each CDR3. The order of the fields is clone size, J gene, V gene, D gene, CDR3 DNA, CDR3 protein. The D gene is left open where the match is weak. Clone size is stated in some rows and not others, as once, few, many or a class when expanded.

. | TRBJ2-5 | TRBV23-1 | TRBD1 | TGCGCCAGGGTGGACAGGGGTGAGACCCAGTACTTC | CARVDRGETQYF
. | TRBJ2-5 | TRBV14 | . | TGTGCCAGCAGCCAAGACGTTAGCCATGAAGAGACCCAGTACTTC | CASSQDVSHEETQYF
. | TRBJ1-5 | TRBV6-4 | TRBD1 | TGTGCCAGCAGTGACGAGGTAGGGACAGCTATCAATCAGCCCCAGCATTTT | CASSDEVGTAINQPQHF
. | TRBJ1-5 | TRBV25-1 | . | TGTGCCAGCAGTGACGACAGAACCCTAAATCAGCCCCAGCATTTT | CASSDDRTLNQPQHF
. | TRBJ2-1 | TRBV27 | . | TGTGCCAGCAGAAGAGACAATGAGCAGTTCTTC | CASRRDNEQFF
. | TRBJ2-7 | TRBV27 | . | TGTGCCAGCAGGATCGGAAGCGGCCCTTCCTACGAGCAGTACTTC | CASRIGSGPSYEQYF
few | TRBJ1-3 | TRBV4-1 | . | TGCGCCAGCAGCCAGCAGGGGTCCTTTGGAAACACCATATATTTT | CASSQQGSFGNTIYF
. | TRBJ2-5 | TRBV2 | . | TGTGCCAGCAGTGAAGTTGGGCTAGCACGAGAGACCCAGTACTTC | CASSEVGLARETQYF
. | TRBJ2-2 | TRBV4-3 | TRBD2 | TGCGCCAGCAGCCAAGATATGAGGGAGGGTAGACCCGGGGAGCTGTTTTTT | CASSQDMREGRPGELFF
. | TRBJ2-7 | TRBV4-3 | TRBD2 | TGCGCCAGCAGCCAAGAGCTAGCGGGGGCCTACGAGCAGTACTTC | CASSQELAGAYEQYF
. | TRBJ1-1 | TRBV10-1 | TRBD1 | TGCGCCAGCAGCTCACAGGGGCGGAGGGGGAACACTGAAGCTTTCTTT | CASSSQGRRGNTEAFF
few | TRBJ2-1 | TRBV29-1 | TRBD2 | TGCAGCGTTGAACTGGGACTAGCGGGAGAGAATGAGCAGTTCTTC | CSVELGLAGENEQFF
. | TRBJ2-1 | TRBV4-1 | TRBD2 | TGCGCCAGCAGCCAAGTGAAGTCTCTTCCGGGACTAGCGGGAGGTGGAGGGGAGCAGTTCTTC | CASSQVKSLPGLAGGGGEQFF
few | TRBJ1-1 | TRBV14 | . | TGTGCCAGCAGCCCTCCGGGGACTGAAGCTTTCTTT | CASSPPGTEAFF
. | TRBJ1-6 | TRBV4-3 | . | TGCGCCAGCAGCCAAGATCTGACAGGACTGTCCTATAATTCACCCCTCCACTTT | CASSQDLTGLSYNSPLHF
. | TRBJ2-5 | TRBV9 | TRBD2 | TGTGCCAGCAGCACTTTCTTAGACGGGACTAGCGGGCGAAAAGAGACCCAGTACTTC | CASSTFLDGTSGRKETQYF
. | TRBJ2-5 | TRBV19 | TRBD2 | TGTGCCATGAACAACGGGGGGGCGGGCGAGACCCAGTACTTC | CAMNNGGAGETQYF
. | TRBJ2-1 | TRBV14 | . | TGTGCCAGCAGCCAAGACTACAGGGTGAATGAGCAGTTCTTC | CASSQDYRVNEQFF
. | TRBJ1-2 | TRBV28 | TRBD1 | TGTGCCAGCAGTTTTCGTACGACGGGACAGGGACGGCGGGGCTACACCTTC | CASSFRTTGQGRRGYTF
. | TRBJ1-4 | TRBV4-3 | . | TGCGCCAGCAGCCAATCCAGACAGGTGGATAATGAAAAACTGTTTTTT | CASSQSRQVDNEKLFF
. | TRBJ2-7 | TRBV9 | . | TGTGCCAGCAGCCCAGGTCCCTACGAGCAGTACTTC | CASSPGPYEQYF
. | TRBJ2-3 | TRBV6-5 | . | TGTGCCAGCAGTGACCCTCGGGTCACAGATACGCAGTATTTT | CASSDPRVTDTQYF
. | TRBJ2-1 | TRBV27 | . | TGTGCCAGCAGTTTCCAGGGGGGAATCAATGAGCAGTTCTTC | CASSFQGGINEQFF
. | TRBJ2-2 | TRBV7-9 | TRBD2 | TGTGCCAGCAGCTCCCGGGGAGAGGCTAGCGGGAACACCGGGGAGCTGTTTTTT | CASSSRGEASGNTGELFF
once | TRBJ1-3 | TRBV30 | TRBD1 | TGTGCCTGGAGACCAACCAAGGACCGGGACAGAGTTAGAGACACCATATATTTT | CAWRPTKDRDRVRDTIYF
. | TRBJ1-1 | TRBV28 | TRBD1 | TGTGCCAGCAGCTGGAGGGACAGGGGTGGCACTGAAGCTTTCTTT | CASSWRDRGGTEAFF
. | TRBJ1-6 | TRBV9 | TRBD1 | TGTGCCAGCAGCCCCGGTGTGGACAGGGGTAATTCACCCCTCCACTTT | CASSPGVDRGNSPLHF
once | TRBJ2-5 | TRBV2 | . | TGTGCCAGCAGTGAAAGGGGTCTCGAAGAGACCCAGTACTTC | CASSERGLEETQYF
few | TRBJ1-6 | TRBV18 | . | TGTGCCAGCTCACCGAGGCATTCACCCCTCCACTTT | CASSPRHSPLHF
. | TRBJ2-5 | TRBV6-6 | TRBD1 | TGTGCCAGCAGGAGACAGGGTCCAGAGACCCAGTACTTC | CASRRQGPETQYF
few | TRBJ2-5 | TRBV5-6 | TRBD2 | TGTGCCAGCAGCTTGGCCGGGACTAGCGACCAAGAGACCCAGTACTTC | CASSLAGTSDQETQYF
few | TRBJ2-4 | TRBV6-1 | TRBD1 | TGTGCCAGCAGTGAAGGACAGGGGGCGAACATTCAGTACTTC | CASSEGQGANIQYF
. | TRBJ1-1 | TRBV28 | . | TGTGCCAGCAGTCTAAAGGGGATTGAAGCTTTCTTT | CASSLKGIEAFF
. | TRBJ2-1 | TRBV14 | . | TGTGCCAGCAGCCTCAGTCTGACTGCGGGACGTCACAATGAGCAGTTCTTC | CASSLSLTAGRHNEQFF
. | TRBJ1-2 | TRBV5-1 | TRBD1 | TGCGCCAGCAGCCCGGGACAGGGGAGTGCTGGCTACACCTTC | CASSPGQGSAGYTF
. | TRBJ2-7 | TRBV19 | TRBD2 | TGTGCCAGTAGTATTGGGGTAGCGGGGGGCCCCTTCTACGAGCAGTACTTC | CASSIGVAGGPFYEQYF
. | TRBJ2-1 | TRBV2 | . | TGTGCCAGCAGTATCTTGAAGCGGCCAACCTACAATGAGCAGTTCTTC | CASSILKRPTYNEQFF
. | TRBJ2-5 | TRBV14 | TRBD2 | TGTGCCAGCAGCCAATCACCCCTAGCGGGGGACCAAGAGACCCAGTACTTC | CASSQSPLAGDQETQYF
. | TRBJ2-7 | TRBV30 | . | TGTGCCTGGACCGCCTCGCGGACAGCCCTACCTTACGAGCAGTACTTC | CAWTASRTALPYEQYF
. | TRBJ2-7 | TRBV28 | TRBD2 | TGTGCCAGCAGTTTATCGACTAGCGGCTACGAGCAGTACTTC | CASSLSTSGYEQYF
. | TRBJ2-2 | TRBV7-8 | TRBD2 | TGTGCCAGCAGCTTCCTCCGGGGGGAGAACACCGGGGAGCTGTTTTTT | CASSFLRGENTGELFF
. | TRBJ2-2 | TRBV11-3 | TRBD2 | TGTGCCAGCAAGACTAGCGCGAACACCGGGGAGCTGTTTTTT | CASKTSANTGELFF
. | TRBJ2-3 | TRBV19 | TRBD2 | TGTGCCAGTAGTATTGGACGGGGGGAGGCAGATACGCAGTATTTT | CASSIGRGEADTQYF
. | TRBJ2-1 | TRBV27 | . | TGTGCCAGCAGTTCGGGGGTTAGATGTGAGCAGTTCTTC | CASSSGVRCEQFF
. | TRBJ1-2 | TRBV6-6 | . | TGTGCCAGCAGAACGCCCCAGGAGGGCCTCAACTATGGCTACACCTTC | CASRTPQEGLNYGYTF
once | TRBJ2-1 | TRBV29-1 | TRBD2 | TGCAGCGTTGCAGTACTAGCGGGAGCCTACAATGAGCAGTTCTTC | CSVAVLAGAYNEQFF
. | TRBJ2-3 | TRBV20-1 | . | TGCAGCGCACCAGTTATAGATACGCAGTATTTT | CSAPVIDTQYF
. | TRBJ1-5 | TRBV2 | . | TGTGCCAGCAGTGCAGGGATGGATCAGCCCCAGCATTTT | CASSAGMDQPQHF
. | TRBJ2-7 | TRBV4-3 | TRBD2 | TGCGCCAGCAGCCAAATAGCGGGGGGCCTCATCTCCTACGAGCAGTACTTC | CASSQIAGGLISYEQYF
. | TRBJ2-7 | TRBV25-1 | TRBD1 | TGTGCCAGCAGTGAATTACTCGGACAGGGACGTCACGAGCAGTACTTC | CASSELLGQGRHEQYF